The rows below give T cell receptor beta chains drawn from one sample of a study of blood T cell repertoires in COVID-19. Profiled with immunoSEQ multiplex PCR; TCRdb holds only in-frame clones, not every one. The table has 190,000 or so clones, about 89% seen once. Sample: PBMCs or T cells enriched from blood (not recorded which). These receptor sequences come from a young woman who had recovered from COVID-19. The CDR3 runs from the conserved cysteine through the conserved F or W. The D gene is left open where the match is weak. For some rows the clone size is stated as once, few or many, or as a class when expanded; others skip it.

DNA,CDR3,V,D,size,J
TGTGCCAGTAGTGACAGGGATTCACCCCTCCACTTT,CASSDRDSPLHF,TRBV19,TRBD1,.,TRBJ1-6
TGTGCCAGCAGCCGGACAGGGGTTCTGAGTGAGCAGTACTTC,CASSRTGVLSEQYF,TRBV5-8,TRBD1,.,TRBJ2-7
TGCAGTGCTAGTTCGGACAGGGCAGAAGCTTTCTTT,CSASSDRAEAFF,TRBV20-1,TRBD1,.,TRBJ1-1
TGTGCCAGCAGCCCCCCACGGGGACAGGGGGTAGAGACCCAGTACTTC,CASSPPRGQGVETQYF,TRBV7-9,TRBD1,.,TRBJ2-5
TGTGCCAGCAGCCTGGAGGGGACCGCGAGAGGCTACACCTTC,CASSLEGTARGYTF,TRBV3-1/TRBV3-2,.,.,TRBJ1-2
TGTGCCAGCTCACCGAGGACAGGGAGCTCCTACGAGCAGTACTTC,CASSPRTGSSYEQYF,TRBV18,TRBD1,.,TRBJ2-7
TGTGCCAGCAGCCAAGTGTATGGTAGCGAGCAGTACTTC,CASSQVYGSEQYF,TRBV4-2,.,.,TRBJ2-7
TGTGCCAGCAGCCGGGGGTCGGGTGAAGCTTTCTTT,CASSRGSGEAFF,TRBV7-9,.,.,TRBJ1-1
TGTGCCAGCAGCAACCAGGGGGAAGGCTACACCTTC,CASSNQGEGYTF,TRBV3-1/TRBV3-2,TRBD1,many,TRBJ1-2
TGCGCCAGCAGATACAACACAGGGGGCACTGAAAAACTGTTTTTT,CASRYNTGGTEKLFF,TRBV5-1,TRBD1,.,TRBJ1-4
TGTGCCAGCAGGGTTCCAGGGAACTATGGCTACACCTTC,CASRVPGNYGYTF,TRBV6-5,.,.,TRBJ1-2
TGTGCCTGGACCGGGAAGACAGGGAGCTCCTACGAGCAGTACTTC,CAWTGKTGSSYEQYF,TRBV30,TRBD1,.,TRBJ2-7
TGTGCCTGGAGGGCACAGGACAATCAGCCCCAGCATTTT,CAWRAQDNQPQHF,TRBV30,.,.,TRBJ1-5
TGTGCCAGCAGTTTAGCCCCAGGAAGCTATGGCTACACCTTC,CASSLAPGSYGYTF,TRBV27,.,.,TRBJ1-2
TGTGCCAGCAGCTTGGGTGAGGCTGGGGCCAACGTCCTGACTTTC,CASSLGEAGANVLTF,TRBV5-5,.,.,TRBJ2-6
TGTGCCAGCAGCCAAGAACAGATGGTCAATGAGCAGTTCTTC,CASSQEQMVNEQFF,TRBV4-2,.,.,TRBJ2-1
TGTGCCAGTAGGGGGACAGGGGTTCAGCCCCAGCATTTT,CASRGTGVQPQHF,TRBV19,TRBD1,.,TRBJ1-5
TGTGCCAGCAGAGTGGCTAGCGGCAATGAGCAGTTCTTC,CASRVASGNEQFF,TRBV2,TRBD2,.,TRBJ2-1
TGTGCCAGCAGCCAGCCTCGGGACAACACCTACGAGCAGTACTTC,CASSQPRDNTYEQYF,TRBV3-1/TRBV3-2,.,.,TRBJ2-7
TGTGCCAGCAGTGAAAGACAGGGGCGACTGGCTGAAGCTTTCTTT,CASSERQGRLAEAFF,TRBV6-1,TRBD1,.,TRBJ1-1
TGTGCCAGCAGCCCAGGGTGGGATAATTCACCCCTCCACTTT,CASSPGWDNSPLHF,TRBV3-1/TRBV3-2,.,.,TRBJ1-6
TGTGCCAGCACCGTAAATCCCTTCTTGAGCACTGAAGCTTTCTTT,CASTVNPFLSTEAFF,TRBV6-5,.,.,TRBJ1-1
TGTGCCAGCAGAATTGGGGTAGGTGCGACAGATAGATATGGCTACACCTTC,CASRIGVGATDRYGYTF,TRBV5-4,.,.,TRBJ1-2
TGTGCCAGCAGCTTGCGCGGGGTGCGGGTAGATACGCAGTATTTT,CASSLRGVRVDTQYF,TRBV5-4,.,.,TRBJ2-3